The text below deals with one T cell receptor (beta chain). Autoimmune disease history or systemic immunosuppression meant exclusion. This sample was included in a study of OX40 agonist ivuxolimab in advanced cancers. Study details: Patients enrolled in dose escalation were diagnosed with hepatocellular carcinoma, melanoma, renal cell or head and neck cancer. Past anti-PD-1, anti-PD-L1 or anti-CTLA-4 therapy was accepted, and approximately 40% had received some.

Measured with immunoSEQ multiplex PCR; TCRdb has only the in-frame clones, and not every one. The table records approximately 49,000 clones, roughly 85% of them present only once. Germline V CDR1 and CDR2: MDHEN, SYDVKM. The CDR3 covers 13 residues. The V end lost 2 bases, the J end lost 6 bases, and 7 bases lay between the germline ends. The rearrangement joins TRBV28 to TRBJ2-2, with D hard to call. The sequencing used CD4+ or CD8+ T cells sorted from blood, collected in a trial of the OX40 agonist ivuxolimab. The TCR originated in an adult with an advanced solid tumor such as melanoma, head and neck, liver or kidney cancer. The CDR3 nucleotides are TGTGCCAGCAGTTTAAATGGGGCCGGGGAGCTGTTTTTT. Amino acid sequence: CASSLNGAGELFF.